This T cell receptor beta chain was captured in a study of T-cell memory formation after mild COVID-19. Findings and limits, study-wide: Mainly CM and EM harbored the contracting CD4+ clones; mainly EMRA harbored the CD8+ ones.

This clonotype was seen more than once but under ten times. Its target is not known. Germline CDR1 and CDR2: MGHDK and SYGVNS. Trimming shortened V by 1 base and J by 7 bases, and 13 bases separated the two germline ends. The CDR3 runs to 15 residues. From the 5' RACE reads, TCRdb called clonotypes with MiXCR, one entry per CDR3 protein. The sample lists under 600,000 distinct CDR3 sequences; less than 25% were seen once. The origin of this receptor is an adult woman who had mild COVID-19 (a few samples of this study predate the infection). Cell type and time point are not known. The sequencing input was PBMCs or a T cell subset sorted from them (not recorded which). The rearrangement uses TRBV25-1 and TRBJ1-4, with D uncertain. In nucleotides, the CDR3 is TGTGCCAGCAGTGAATCAGTGGGATTGGGTGAAAAACTGTTTTTT. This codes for CASSESVGLGEKLFF.